The 30 T cell receptor beta chains below were found in one sample sequenced in a study of beta chain features in type 1 diabetes (dated by TCRdb to 2016 to 2019). Study-wide conclusions, independent of this receptor: Type 1 diabetes patients showed a moderate but significant shortening of TCRB CDR3 length in all four CD4+ subsets.

Library preparation employed the immunoSEQ multiplex PCR assay. All of the isolated RNA was reverse transcribed with the High Capacity cDNA Reverse Transcription Kit, so expressed TCRB transcripts were sequenced. TCRdb took over this immuneACCESS table, retaining in-frame rearrangements with V and J assigned. Such tables are incomplete; in checked studies, under half of the missing clones stem from an unresolved V gene, and the remainder is unexplained. This sample gives about 300,000 clones in total; around an eighth of them show up just once. The ten largest clones add up to about 0.016% of the sample. Their antigen targets remain unknown. Specimen: naive CD4+ T cells from blood. The intended sense of this specimen's cell subset or site label: true naive CD4+ T cells. All receptors come from a woman aged 18-29 years with type 1 diabetes.

The chain links TRBV28 to TRBJ1-1; D remains ambiguous. Trimming pared 6 bases from V and 0 bases from J, leaving 8 bases between. Germline V gene sequence: CDR1 MDHEN, CDR2 SYDVKM. The CDR3 contains 13 residues. The CDR3 loop is CASRRTLNTEAFF. CDR3 coding DNA: TGTGCCAGCAGAAGGACTCTGAACACTGAAGCTTTCTTT. Using reference TRBV28 and TRBJ1-1 for the parts outside the CDR3, the full variable domain is DVKVTQSSRYLVKRTGEKVFLECVQDMDHENMFWYRQDPGLGLRLIYFSYDVKMKEKGDIPEGYSVSREKKERFSLILESASTNQTSMYLCASRRTLNTEAFFGQGTRLTVV.

The CDR3 loop reads CASGLAGGTSLETQYF. Written as DNA, the CDR3 is TGTGCCAGCGGTCTAGCGGGAGGGACCTCCTTGGAGACCCAGTACTTC. The rearrangement uses TRBV7-2 and TRBJ2-5; 12 bases match TRBD2. V lost 8 bases, J lost 5 bases, and 12 bases stayed unmatched. Germline CDR1 and CDR2: SGHTA and FQGNSA. CDR3 length: 16 amino acids.

V usage is TRBV18 and J usage is TRBJ2-6; TRBD1 agrees at 7 bases. With 4 bases clipped from V and 2 bases from J, the junction kept 11 bases outside the gene matches. Germline CDR1 is KGHSH and CDR2 is LQKENI. This CDR3 comprises 18 residues. The CDR3 is CASSLDNSGTAGANVLTF. The CDR3 region has the DNA TGTGCCAGCTCACTCGATAATTCGGGGACAGCTGGGGCCAACGTCCTGACTTTC.

The chain employs TRBV9 and TRBJ1-4, with unresolved D. The CDR3 extends over 15 amino acids. Trimming shortened V by 4 bases and J by 6 bases, and 16 bases separated the two germline ends. Germline lookup yields CDR1 SGDLS and CDR2 YYNGEE. The CDR3: CASSYFTEIDEKLFF. The CDR3 bases are TGTGCCAGCAGCTACTTTACAGAGATCGATGAAAAACTGTTTTTT.

The rearrangement links TRBV11-2 to TRBJ2-3, with unresolved D. Trimming removed 8 bases at V and 0 bases at J, with 9 bases between. Germline lookup yields CDR1 SGHAT and CDR2 FQNNGV. This CDR3 region has 13 residues. The CDR3 sequence is CASRWASTDTQYF. CDR3 DNA: TGTGCCAGCCGGTGGGCCAGCACAGATACGCAGTATTTT.

Comments on this clone: This sample includes further DNA sequences coding for the same CDR3. This chain links TRBV28 with TRBJ1-1; no definite D call. Germline CDR1 is MDHEN and CDR2 is SYDVKM. The CDR3 extends over 12 amino acids. V was cut by 6 bases and J by 0 bases, with 5 bases left in between. CDR3 region: CASSFLNTEAFF. The CDR3 DNA follows: TGTGCCAGCAGCTTTCTGAACACTGAAGCTTTCTTT.

The chain recombines TRBV18 with TRBJ2-6; 10 nucleotides align to TRBD1. CDR3 length: 18 residues. Per germline, CDR1 KGHSH and CDR2 LQKENI. V dropped 2 bases and J dropped 2; count of bases not matched to a gene: 6. The CDR3 loop reads CASSPIGTGAAGANVLTF. Written as DNA, the CDR3 is TGTGCCAGCTCACCAATTGGGACAGGGGCGGCTGGGGCCAACGTCCTGACTTTC.

In its sample, this clone was seen a few times. The CDR3 nucleotides read TGCGCCAGCAGCCTCACAGGGGGCAACACTGAAGCTTTCTTT. Translating gives CASSLTGGNTEAFF. The chain recombines TRBV5-1 with TRBJ1-1, with TRBD1 matching 9 bases. CDR3 size: 14 residues. Germline loops: CDR1 SGHRS, CDR2 YFSETQ. Unmatched junction bases numbered 3, after V lost 4 bases and J lost 2 bases.

V and J are TRBV13 and TRBJ2-7; 12 nucleotides line up with TRBD2. Looked up from germline, CDR1 is PRHDT and CDR2 is FYEKMQ (reference sequence). V trimming: 6 bases; J trimming: 4 bases; junction bases outside the gene matches: 7. The CDR3 loop spans 15 amino acids. CDR3 in amino acids: CASRPSGRAKYEQYF. For the CDR3, the DNA is TGTGCCAGCAGGCCTAGCGGGAGGGCCAAATACGAGCAGTACTTC.

This clone was detected a few times. The chain couples TRBV2 to TRBJ2-7; 9 bases agree with TRBD1. Germline lookup yields CDR1 SNHLY and CDR2 FYNNEI. Germline trimming cut 6 bases from V and 3 bases from J; bases unmatched to any gene: 6. This CDR3 has 14 amino acids. The CDR3 nucleotides are TGTGCCAGCAGGGCAGGGGGACAGGGCTACGAGCAGTACTTC. This translates into CASRAGGQGYEQYF.

As regards this clone: Other DNA sequences within the sample encode an identical CDR3. The chain uses TRBV7-3 and TRBJ2-3, with a possible D match to TRBD1 (5 bases). V was cut by 1 base and J by 1 base, with 9 bases left in between. The germline CDR1 and CDR2 sequences are SGHTA and FQGTGA. CDR3 length: 15 amino acids. CDR3 sequence reads: CASSLRQGGTDTQYF. CDR3 bases: TGTGCCAGCAGCTTAAGGCAGGGCGGCACAGATACGCAGTATTTT.

This chain connects TRBV18 to TRBJ2-7, with TRBD2 identical over 9 bases. The V and J ends lost 3 bases and 2 bases, in that order; junction bases with no gene match: 5. The germline gives CDR1 KGHSH, CDR2 LQKENI. The CDR3 extends over 15 amino acids. CDR3 nucleotide sequence: TGTGCCAGCTCACCCGGACTAGCGAGCGCCTACGAGCAGTACTTC. Its translation is CASSPGLASAYEQYF. Full variable domain (missing parts from reference TRBV18 and TRBJ2-7): NAGVMQNPRHLVRRRGQEARLRCSPMKGHSHVYWYRQLPEEGLKFMVYLQKENIIDESGMPKERFSAEFPKEGPSILRIQQVVRGDSAAYFCASSPGLASAYEQYFGPGTRLTVT.

The genes are TRBV18 and TRBJ1-2, with 8 bases matching TRBD1. The germline CDR1 and CDR2 sequences are KGHSH and LQKENI. The ends lost 2 bases at V and 3 bases at J; junction bases unmatched: 5. The CDR3 loop spans 15 amino acids. The CDR3 bases are TGTGCCAGCTCACCAATCCCGGACAGGGACTATGGCTACACCTTC. The encoded protein is CASSPIPDRDYGYTF.

This clone was recorded a few times. The V and J genes are TRBV7-9 and TRBJ2-7; possibly TRBD2 for D (5 bases). The V gene's germline CDR1 is SEHNR and CDR2 FQNEAQ (reference sequence). Trimming pared 5 bases from V and 7 bases from J, leaving 15 bases between. This CDR3 has 13 residues. The CDR3 protein is CASSAVGGGEQYV. DNA of the CDR3: TGTGCCAGCAGCGCCGTCGGAGGAGGTGAGCAGTACGTC.

This clone was seen a handful of times. The chain has TRBV28 and TRBJ2-1; unclear D gene. Germline values: CDR1 MDHEN, CDR2 SYDVKM. The CDR3 spans 11 residues. V was cut by 7 bases and J by 5 bases, with 6 bases left in between. CDR3 DNA: TGTGCCAGCAACTACAACAATGAGCAGTTCTTC. As protein: CASNYNNEQFF.

The V call is TRBV9, the J call TRBJ1-1, with TRBD1 matching 10 bases. V trimming: 3 bases; J trimming: 4 bases; junction bases outside the gene matches: 6. Germline CDR1 and CDR2: SGDLS and YYNGEE. The CDR3 loop spans 15 amino acids. The CDR3 DNA reads as TGTGCCAGCAGCGCCAGACAGGGGGCAGTCACTGAAGCTTTCTTT. It translates to CASSARQGAVTEAFF.

This clone was recorded a few times. The CDR3 reads CASSPSGLVQPQHF. The CDR3 DNA reads as TGTGCCAGCTCACCGTCGGGTCTAGTGCAGCCCCAGCATTTT. The rearrangement links TRBV18 to TRBJ1-5; D unclear. V was shortened by 3 bases and J by 7 bases, with 13 bases between the two germline ends. The CDR3 is made up of 14 amino acids. Germline V gives CDR1 KGHSH, CDR2 LQKENI.

The chain couples TRBV7-9 to TRBJ2-7; a weak D match, TRBD1 (6 bases). Trimming took off 6 bases at V and 5 bases at J, with 8 bases between the two ends. The CDR3 contains 11 residues. Germline V gene lookup returns CDR1 SEHNR and CDR2 FQNEAQ (reference sequence). CDR3 sequence (DNA): TGTGCCAGCAGTTACAGGGACGAGCAGTACTTC. Residues: CASSYRDEQYF.

The J gene is TRBJ2-1, the V gene TRBV5-1, with 12 bases aligning to TRBD1. Trimming cost V 4 bases and J 6 bases; bases outside gene matches: 11. Germline V gene data show CDR1 as SGHRS and CDR2 as YFSETQ. CDR3 length: 17 residues. The DNA for the CDR3 is TGCGCCAGCAGCGGGGGGACAGGGGGCGCCCCGGGCAATGAGCAGTTCTTC. Translated: CASSGGTGGAPGNEQFF.

This CDR3 reads CASSPASGRSNEQFF. In nucleotides, the CDR3 is TGTGCCAGCTCACCGGCTAGCGGGAGGAGTAATGAGCAGTTCTTC. This chain joins TRBV18 and TRBJ2-1; TRBD2 aligns across 11 bases. The CDR3 consists of 15 residues. The junction had 5 bases not matched to a gene; V was cut back by 3 bases and J by 7 bases. Germline-derived CDR1 and CDR2 are KGHSH and LQKENI.

Only a few counts were recorded for this clone. The chain recombines TRBV25-1 with TRBJ1-2; 8 bases agree with TRBD1. Trimming at V came to 4 bases and at J to 7 bases, leaving 5 bases not matched to a gene. The V gene's germline CDR1 is MGHDK and CDR2 SYGVNS. This CDR3 spans 13 amino acids. The CDR3 reads CASSGRTGSGYTF. Written as DNA, the CDR3 is TGTGCCAGCAGTGGCAGGACAGGGTCTGGCTACACCTTC.

The gene calls are TRBV30 and TRBJ1-1; weak D call: TRBD1 (5 bases). Germline values: CDR1 GTSNPN, CDR2 SVGIG (reference sequence). This CDR3 is built from 15 residues. CDR3 loop: CAGDWAGWRNTEAFF. CDR3 nucleotides: TGTGCTGGAGATTGGGCAGGGTGGAGGAACACTGAAGCTTTCTTT.

This clone has more than one count but fewer than ten. The rearrangement uses TRBV28 and TRBJ2-1; 7 bases are a match to TRBD2. The J segment lost 6 bases and the V segment lost 4 bases, leaving 9 bases of the junction unmatched. Germline V lookup: CDR1 MDHEN, CDR2 SYDVKM. This CDR3 comprises 15 residues. For the CDR3, the DNA is TGTGCCAGCAGTTCGGGCGGGAGCGAGCTCAATGAGCAGTTCTTC. Translating gives CASSSGGSELNEQFF.

This clone has just a few counts. V gene TRBV30 combines with J gene TRBJ1-1; D perhaps matches TRBD1 (6 bases). The V end was cut by 3 bases, the J end by 4 bases, with 15 bases between. CDR1 is GTSNPN and CDR2 is SVGIG in the germline V gene (reference sequence). This CDR3 spans 14 amino acids. This CDR3 reads CAWSSQGGSTEAFF. In DNA, the CDR3 is TGTGCCTGGAGCTCACAGGGTGGTAGCACTGAAGCTTTCTTT.

This sequence joins TRBV19 and TRBJ2-7, with 10 positions matching TRBD1. Per the germline V gene, CDR1 is LNHDA and CDR2 is SQIVND (reference sequence). Trimming cost V 7 bases and J 0 bases; bases outside gene matches: 3. CDR3 length: 14 residues. Here the CDR3 reads CASKDRGPSYEQYF. In DNA form, the CDR3 reads TGTGCCAGTAAAGACAGGGGGCCCTCCTACGAGCAGTACTTC.

The chain links TRBV7-9 to TRBJ2-1; TRBD2 agrees at 9 bases. The CDR3 loop spans 16 amino acids. V was pared by 4 bases and J by 4 bases, with 8 bases of the junction left unmatched. Germline V CDR1 and CDR2: SEHNR, FQNEAQ (reference sequence). The CDR3 DNA reads as TGTGCCAGCAGCTCCGCCCTAGCGGGGCGTTACAATGAGCAGTTCTTC. The encoded protein is CASSSALAGRYNEQFF.

This clone came up a few times. This chain uses TRBV12-5 with TRBJ2-7; maybe TRBD1 (6 bases). Germline CDR1 reads LGHNT; CDR2 reads FRNRAP. Trimming removed 2 bases from V and 4 bases from J, with 12 bases in between. This CDR3 region has 14 residues. CDR3 in DNA: TGTGCTAGTGGTTTGCTGCTCGGACAGTACGAGCAGTACGTC. This encodes CASGLLLGQYEQYV.

The V gene is TRBV5-4, the J gene TRBJ2-7, with D possibly being TRBD1 (5 bases). In germline, CDR1 is SGHNT, CDR2 YYREEE (reference sequence). CDR3 length: 16 residues. Trimming shortened V by 3 bases and J by 3 bases, and 19 bases separated the two germline ends. This CDR3 is CASSSGTVKGNYEQYF. The CDR3 coding sequence is TGTGCCAGCAGCTCCGGTACAGTCAAGGGGAACTACGAGCAGTACTTC. Using reference TRBV5-4 and TRBJ2-7 for the parts outside the CDR3, the full variable domain is ETGVTQSPTHLIKTRGQQVTLRCSSQSGHNTVSWYQQALGQGPQFIFQYYREEENGRGNFPPRFSGLQFPNYSSELNVNALELDDSALYLCASSSGTVKGNYEQYFGPGTRLTVT.

The J gene is TRBJ2-3, the V gene TRBV2; 9 nucleotides align to TRBD1. Germline loops: CDR1 SNHLY, CDR2 FYNNEI. The CDR3 totals 15 residues. Losses at the gene ends were 6 bases for V and 7 bases for J; bases not matched to a gene: 11. For the CDR3, the DNA is TGTGCCAGCAGCCCCGGGACAGGGACTCTAAATACGCAGTATTTT. Translating it yields CASSPGTGTLNTQYF.

V gene TRBV11-2 combines with J gene TRBJ2-5, with 10 bases lining up with TRBD2. Germline CDR1 is SGHAT and CDR2 is FQNNGV. Losses at the gene ends were 3 bases for V and 5 bases for J; bases not matched to a gene: 3. The CDR3 is 14 amino acids. In nucleotides, the CDR3 is TGTGCCAGCAGCTTTAGAGCGGGGGGGGAGACCCAGTACTTC. This gives the protein CASSFRAGGETQYF.